The 16 T cell receptor beta chains given below trace back to one sample, sequenced in a study of human T cells and chemical hapten exposure (dated by TCRdb to the early 2020s). The method was 5' RACE. TCRdb names Illumina MiSeq as the instrument used. The public reads were reanalyzed by TCRdb: fastp trimming at Q25, MiXCR alignment, in-frame beta chains only. Entries that share a CDR3 protein sequence are merged under the most common genes and DNA. The sample table holds roughly 81,000 distinct CDR3 sequences, of which more than 15% were seen once. The ten largest clones take up about 6.5% of the sample. Total RNA was isolated from unfractionated whole blood collected in Tempus Blood RNA tubes. These receptors came from a female donor in good health.

This clonotype turned up a few times. The chain recombines TRBV20-1 with TRBJ1-3; 11 bases line up with TRBD1. This CDR3 is 13 amino acids long. CDR1 is DFQATT, CDR2 SNEGSKA, per germline (reference sequence). The V and J ends lost 7 bases and 6 bases, in that order; junction bases with no gene match: 5. The CDR3 DNA is TGCAGTGTTCCGGGACAGGGGGAAAACACCATATATTTT. It specifies CSVPGQGENTIYF.

This clonotype was observed at least ten times. V gene TRBV12-3 or TRBV12-4 combines with J gene TRBJ2-3, with D unclear. V lost 7 bases, J lost 0 bases, and 2 bases lay in between. This CDR3 spans 11 amino acids. The CDR3 DNA is TGTGCCAGCACCAGCACAGATACGCAGTATTTT. Its protein is CASTSTDTQYF.

This clonotype was detected only a few times. This chain links TRBV5-4 with TRBJ2-3, with 8 positions matching TRBD2. Germline-derived CDR1 and CDR2 are SGHNT and YYREEE (reference sequence). The length of the CDR3 is 16 residues. Losses at the gene ends were 3 bases for V and 1 base for J; bases not matched to a gene: 7. The CDR3 bases are TGTGCCAGCAGCTCCCGCGCAGCGGGGGGCACAGATACGCAGTATTTT. This sequence encodes CASSSRAAGGTDTQYF.

This chain connects TRBV29-1 to TRBJ2-5; D ambiguous. Trimming cost V 2 bases and J 4 bases, with 8 bases left between them. CDR1 is SQVTM and CDR2 is ANQGSEA in the germline V gene. The CDR3 has 12 residues. CDR3 in DNA: TGCAGCGTTGAAAGTGGGCCAGAGACCCAGTACTTC. It codes for CSVESGPETQYF.

This clonotype was detected ten times or more. This chain connects TRBV20-1 to TRBJ2-3; D possibly corresponds to TRBD2 (6 bases). Germline V gene lookup returns CDR1 DFQATT and CDR2 SNEGSKA (reference sequence). The CDR3 is 17 amino acids. Between the trimmed V and J ends, which lost 1 base and 0 bases, there was a span of 17 bases. Here the CDR3 reads CSARGLGSGRSTDTQYF. The CDR3 nucleotides read TGCAGTGCTAGAGGACTCGGGAGCGGGCGTAGCACAGATACGCAGTATTTT.

This chain links TRBV10-3 with TRBJ1-6, with D perhaps TRBD1 (5 bases). Trimming stripped 7 bases from V and 7 bases from J, with 11 bases between. CDR1 ENHRY and CDR2 SYGVKD come from the germline V gene. The CDR3 runs 13 residues. As DNA, the CDR3 is TGTGCCATCACATCAGGGAGGAATTCACCCCTCCACTTT. Translated: CAITSGRNSPLHF.

This clonotype occurred a few times. V usage is TRBV25-1 and J usage is TRBJ2-1; D ambiguous. Germline CDR1 is MGHDK and CDR2 is SYGVNS. The CDR3 is 14 amino acids. The ends were cut back, 3 bases at V and 3 bases at J, with 9 bases in the middle. CDR3 bases: TGTGCCAGCAGTGACGAGTTGCACTACAATGAGCAGTTCTTC. Protein: CASSDELHYNEQFF. The full variable domain, its missing parts supplied by reference TRBV25-1 and TRBJ2-1, is EADIYQTPRYLVIGTGKKITLECSQTMGHDKMYWYQQDPGMELHLIHYSYGVNSTEKGDLSSESTVSRIRTEHFPLTLESARPSHTSQYLCASSDELHYNEQFFGPGTRLTVL.

V is TRBV6-6 and J is TRBJ1-3; no definite D call. V was pared by 5 bases and J by 0 bases, with 14 bases between. The length of the CDR3 is 16 residues. Per germline, CDR1 MNHNY and CDR2 SVGAGI (reference sequence). CDR3 sequence: CASSRRTGNSGNTIYF. CDR3 coding DNA: TGTGCCAGCAGTCGAAGGACGGGCAACTCTGGAAACACCATATATTTT.

The chain employs TRBV10-3 and TRBJ1-5; possibly TRBD1 for D (6 bases). V was cut by 0 bases and J by 7 bases, with 7 bases left in between. Germline CDR1 is ENHRY and CDR2 is SYGVKD. The CDR3 runs to 13 residues. DNA for the CDR3: TGTGCCATCAGTGAGTCAGGGGGACAGCCCCAGCATTTT. Protein product: CAISESGGQPQHF.

This clonotype has more than one count but fewer than ten. The CDR3 reads CATGTSGRFKCFYEQYF. The CDR3 DNA reads TGTGCCACAGGGACTAGCGGGAGATTTAAGTGTTTCTACGAGCAGTACTTC. The V and J genes are TRBV7-2 and TRBJ2-7, with 14 bases identical to TRBD2. The CDR3 extends over 17 amino acids. Germline CDR1 is SGHTA and CDR2 is FQGNSA. V lost 10 bases, J lost 3 bases, and 14 bases stayed unmatched.

The CDR3 protein is CASSSGTATDTQYF. The CDR3 nucleotides read TGTGCCAGCAGTTCTGGGACAGCCACAGATACGCAGTATTTT. This chain connects TRBV27 to TRBJ2-3; 7 nucleotides agree with TRBD1. With 4 bases clipped from V and 2 bases from J, the junction kept 3 bases outside the gene matches. The germline CDR1 and CDR2 sequences are MNHEY and SMNVEV (reference sequence). This CDR3 is built from 14 residues.

This clonotype has just a few counts. The gene calls are TRBV12-3 or TRBV12-4 and TRBJ2-3, with 7 bases aligning to TRBD2. CDR3 size: 14 residues. Trimming took 5 bases from V and 2 from J; bases not matched to a gene: 4. DNA of the CDR3: TGTGCCAGCAGTCCCGGGACTAACACAGATACGCAGTATTTT. This encodes CASSPGTNTDTQYF.

The V gene is TRBV7-9, the J gene TRBJ2-3; 8 positions match TRBD2. This CDR3 is 15 amino acids long. Germline V gives CDR1 SEHNR, CDR2 FQNEAQ (reference sequence). V was clipped by 5 bases and J by 3 bases; unmatched bases: 7. The CDR3, as DNA: TGTGCCAGCAGCCCCTTAGCGGGAAGAACAGATACGCAGTATTTT. The encoded protein is CASSPLAGRTDTQYF.

This chain connects TRBV27 to TRBJ2-7; 10 nucleotides line up with TRBD1. Germline trimming cut 8 bases from V and 3 bases from J; bases unmatched to any gene: 7. CDR1 is MNHEY and CDR2 is SMNVEV in the germline V gene (reference sequence). This CDR3 is 14 amino acids long. The CDR3 is CASRVTGGGYEQYF. CDR3 sequence (DNA): TGTGCCAGCCGCGTGACAGGGGGCGGCTACGAGCAGTACTTC.

In this sample, this clonotype turned up many times. The rearrangement links TRBV7-2 to TRBJ2-2, with TRBD2 identical over 7 bases. The CDR3 has 16 amino acids. Per the germline V gene, CDR1 is SGHTA and CDR2 is FQGNSA. Trimming removed 1 base from V and 1 base from J; junction bases left unmatched: 3. The CDR3 protein is CASSLGGGRNTGELFF. The CDR3 DNA reads TGTGCCAGCAGCTTAGGAGGCGGGAGGAACACCGGGGAGCTGTTTTTT.

The chain is built from TRBV7-2 and TRBJ2-1; 12 bases match TRBD2. CDR1 is SGHTA and CDR2 is FQGNSA in the germline V gene. Trimming removed 8 bases from V and 5 bases from J; junction bases left unmatched: 1. There are 13 residues in the CDR3. The CDR3 protein is CASGLAGNNEQFF. The CDR3 DNA is TGTGCCAGCGGACTAGCGGGAAACAATGAGCAGTTCTTC.